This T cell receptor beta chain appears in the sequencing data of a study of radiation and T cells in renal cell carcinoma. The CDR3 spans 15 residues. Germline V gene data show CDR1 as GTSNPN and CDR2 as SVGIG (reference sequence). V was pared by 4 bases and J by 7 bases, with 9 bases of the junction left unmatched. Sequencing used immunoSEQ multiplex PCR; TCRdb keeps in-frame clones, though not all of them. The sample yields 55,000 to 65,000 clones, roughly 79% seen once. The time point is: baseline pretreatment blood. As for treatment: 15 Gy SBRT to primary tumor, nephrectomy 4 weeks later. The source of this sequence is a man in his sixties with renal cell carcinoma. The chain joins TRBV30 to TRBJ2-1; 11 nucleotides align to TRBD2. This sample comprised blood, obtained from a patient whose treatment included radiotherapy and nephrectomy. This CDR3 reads CAWNPVSGRGNEQFF. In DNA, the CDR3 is TGTGCCTGGAACCCTGTTAGCGGGAGGGGGAATGAGCAGTTCTTC.